What follows are 26 T cell receptor beta chains derived from one specimen sequenced in a study of cytomegalovirus exposure and HLA in healthy donors. PCR was performed using 60 Vbeta and 13 Jbeta primers. TCRdb's table, derived via immunoSEQ multiplex PCR, lists solely in-frame clones and lacks some. Of 200,000 to 250,000 clones listed, about three quarters are singletons. The sequenced sample was PBMCs. All receptors come from a man between 18 and 29 years old in good health and CMV-seronegative.

The chain is built from TRBV7-6 and TRBJ2-3; 9 nucleotides match TRBD1. The CDR3 extends over 14 amino acids. Germline CDR1 and CDR2: SGHVS and FNYEAQ. V lost 3 bases and J lost 3; bases outside the gene matches: 1. The CDR3 DNA reads as TGTGCCAGCAGCTTGACAGGGGGAACAGATACGCAGTATTTT. It specifies CASSLTGGTDTQYF.

The chain joins TRBV5-1 to TRBJ2-5, with D possibly TRBD1 on 6 matching bases. V was cut by 5 bases and J by 0 bases, with 26 bases left in between. In germline, CDR1 is SGHRS, CDR2 YFSETQ. The CDR3 has 19 residues. The CDR3 region has the DNA TGCGCCAGCAGATCGCTCGTCCAGGGGTTTAGCTGGGACCAAGAGACCCAGTACTTC. This sequence encodes CASRSLVQGFSWDQETQYF. The variable domain in full, completed from reference TRBV5-1 and TRBJ2-5, reads KAGVTQTPRYLIKTRGQQVTLSCSPISGHRSVSWYQQTPGQGLQFLFEYFSETQRNKGNFPGRFSGRQFSNSRSEMNVSTLELGDSALYLCASRSLVQGFSWDQETQYFGPGTRLLVL.

The V and J genes are TRBV27 and TRBJ2-3; 8 bases match TRBD1. CDR1 is MNHEY, CDR2 SMNVEV, per germline (reference sequence). The J segment lost 14 bases and the V segment lost 0 bases, leaving 7 bases of the junction unmatched. CDR3 length: 13 amino acids. The CDR3 protein is CASSLSMDRELYF. The CDR3 DNA is TGTGCCAGCAGTTTATCCATGGACAGGGAGCTGTATTTT.

The chain combines TRBV5-1 with TRBJ2-2; TRBD2 is a possible D gene (5 bases). This CDR3 has 14 residues. Deletions cut 0 bases from V and 5 bases from J, with 8 bases between. Germline loops: CDR1 SGHRS, CDR2 YFSETQ. CDR3 loop: CASSLGSGTGELFF. DNA of the CDR3: TGCGCCAGCAGCTTGGGAAGCGGAACCGGGGAGCTGTTTTTT.

The chain employs TRBV15 and TRBJ1-2, with 7 bases aligning to TRBD1. V gave up 1 base and J gave up 2 bases; unmatched junction bases: 4. Germline values: CDR1 LNHNV, CDR2 YYDKDF (reference sequence). The CDR3 is 15 residues long. Here the CDR3 DNA reads TGTGCCACCAGCAGAGGGACAGGACCCAACTATGGCTACACCTTC. Translated, it gives CATSRGTGPNYGYTF.

The rearrangement uses TRBV28 and TRBJ2-2, with a tentative D call TRBD2 (7 bases). The ends were cut back, 5 bases at V and 4 bases at J, with 17 bases in the middle. The CDR3 sequence is 16 residues long. Germline V gene lookup returns CDR1 MDHEN and CDR2 SYDVKM. The CDR3 loop is CASSLGGRSGTGELFF. The CDR3, as DNA: TGTGCCAGCAGTCTCGGGGGGCGCTCGGGCACCGGGGAGCTGTTTTTT.

This clone showed up just once. The chain couples TRBV27 to TRBJ1-2; D might be TRBD1 (5 bases). This CDR3 region has 16 residues. Germline V gene lookup returns CDR1 MNHEY and CDR2 SMNVEV (reference sequence). Trimming shortened V by 0 bases and J by 1 base, and 12 bases separated the two germline ends. For the CDR3, the DNA is TGTGCCAGCAGTTTATCGATGGGGGGTATTAACTATGGCTACACCTTC. Amino acids: CASSLSMGGINYGYTF.

Worth noting for this clone: The junction departs from germline at one end; a sequencing error may be responsible. This chain links TRBV19 with TRBJ1-5; a possible D gene is TRBD1 (5 bases). This CDR3 contains 14 residues. Germline V gives CDR1 LNHDA, CDR2 SQIVND (reference sequence). The CDR3 spells CASSIDPGQLAPYF. The CDR3 nucleotides read TGTGCCAGTAGTATAGACCCCGGACAACTTGCTCCGTATTTT.

V and J are TRBV6-6 and TRBJ2-5; 8 nucleotides line up with TRBD1. The CDR3 runs 15 residues. V shed 6 bases and J 3 bases; nucleotides not matched to a gene: 9. CDR1 is MNHNY and CDR2 is SVGAGI in the germline V gene (reference sequence). The CDR3 sequence: CASSQQGDGKETQYF. CDR3 DNA: TGTGCCAGCAGCCAACAGGGGGACGGGAAAGAGACCCAGTACTTC.

The rearrangement uses TRBV4-3 and TRBJ2-1; D is perhaps TRBD1 (5 bases). CDR3 length equals 13 residues. Trimming pared 1 base from V and 5 bases from J, leaving 6 bases between. The germline gives CDR1 LGHNA, CDR2 YSLEER. CDR3 coding DNA: TGCGCCAGCAGCCAAGCAGGGAACAATGAGCAGTTCTTC. It is translated as CASSQAGNNEQFF.

The V and J genes are TRBV15 and TRBJ2-3; D is undetermined. Germline values: CDR1 LNHNV, CDR2 YYDKDF (reference sequence). The CDR3 has 18 amino acids. The V end lost 0 bases, the J end lost 0 bases, and 16 bases lay between the germline ends. CDR3 region: CATSRDQRTVLSTDTQYF. The CDR3 coding sequence is TGTGCCACCAGCAGAGATCAACGCACGGTCTTAAGCACAGATACGCAGTATTTT. The variable domain in full, with the rest retrieved from reference TRBV15 and TRBJ2-3, is DAMVIQNPRYQVTQFGKPVTLSCSQTLNHNVMYWYQQKSSQAPKLLFHYYDKDFNNEADTPDNFQSRRPNTSFCFLDIRSPGLGDTAMYLCATSRDQRTVLSTDTQYFGPGTRLTVL.

The chain links TRBV9 to TRBJ1-4; the match to TRBD1 covers 7 bases. CDR3 length: 16 amino acids. V lost 0 bases to trimming and J lost 7 bases; unmatched junction nucleotides: 9. Per the germline V gene, CDR1 is SGDLS and CDR2 is YYNGEE. CDR3 amino acids: CASSVDRTTGSEKLFF. The CDR3, as DNA: TGTGCCAGCAGCGTAGACCGCACGACAGGGTCTGAAAAACTGTTTTTT.

This clone was seen a handful of times. The chain uses TRBV6-1 and TRBJ2-3, with D possibly matching TRBD2 (6 bases). The CDR3 sequence is 15 residues long. The V gene's germline CDR1 is MNHNS and CDR2 SASEGT. Deletions cut 9 bases from V and 3 bases from J, with 19 bases between. CDR3 sequence: CASLLQVGRTDTQYF. The CDR3 DNA reads TGTGCCAGTCTCCTACAGGTTGGGAGGACAGATACGCAGTATTTT.

The chain combines TRBV28 with TRBJ2-3, with 12 bases identical to TRBD2. The germline gives CDR1 MDHEN, CDR2 SYDVKM. After removal of 4 bases from V and 4 bases from J, the junction contained 15 bases not matched to a gene. The CDR3 covers 19 residues. DNA for the CDR3: TGTGCCAGCAGTTCCATTCTAGCGGGAGGGGTTACATGGCCAGATACGCAGTATTTT. Amino acid sequence: CASSSILAGGVTWPDTQYF.

The chain combines TRBV6-4 with TRBJ2-3; D remains unclear. This CDR3 has 13 amino acids. With 3 bases removed from V and 2 bases from J, the gap between germline ends came to 6 bases. From germline, CDR1 is MRHNA and CDR2 SNTAGT. This chain's CDR3 is CASSEELTDTQYF. In nucleotides, the CDR3 is TGTGCCAGCAGTGAGGAGCTCACAGATACGCAGTATTTT.

The chain recombines TRBV6-5 with TRBJ1-2, with D perhaps TRBD1 (6 bases). Per germline, CDR1 MNHEY and CDR2 SVGAGI. The V end was cut by 5 bases, the J end by 8 bases, with 15 bases between. The CDR3 sequence is 13 residues long. CDR3 protein: CASSLGQNVGYTF. CDR3 coding DNA: TGTGCCAGCAGTCTAGGACAGAACGTGGGCTACACCTTC.

This clone was observed a single time. This sequence joins TRBV19 and TRBJ1-2; D may be TRBD1 (5 bases). CDR1 is LNHDA and CDR2 is SQIVND in the germline V gene (reference sequence). V dropped 5 bases and J dropped 8 bases, with 15 bases sitting between them. This CDR3 spans 13 amino acids. The chain's CDR3 is CASSYQGFRGYTF. As DNA, the CDR3 is TGTGCCAGTAGTTATCAGGGATTCCGCGGCTACACCTTC.

This chain links TRBV19 with TRBJ1-1; D is perhaps TRBD1 (5 bases). The CDR3 consists of 17 residues. The germline V and J ends were trimmed by 4 bases and 0 bases, with 18 bases remaining between them. In germline, CDR1 is LNHDA, CDR2 SQIVND (reference sequence). CDR3 region: CASSTAGITYMNTEAFF. CDR3 nucleotides: TGTGCCAGTAGTACAGCAGGGATTACATACATGAACACTGAAGCTTTCTTT.

The rearrangement joins TRBV9 to TRBJ2-1; TRBD1 might be the D (6 bases). The CDR3 sequence is 13 residues long. Per germline, CDR1 SGDLS and CDR2 YYNGEE. V was clipped by 3 bases and J by 2 bases, with 6 bases between them. In DNA, the CDR3 is TGTGCCAGCAGCGAGGGGGCCTACAATGAGCAGTTCTTC. It encodes CASSEGAYNEQFF.

The gene calls are TRBV7-2 and TRBJ1-1; 8 bases line up with TRBD1. CDR3 length equals 13 residues. The germline gives CDR1 SGHTA, CDR2 FQGNSA. J was trimmed by 6 bases and V by 4 bases; bases with no gene match: 4. The CDR3 sequence is CASSSGQGPEAFF. CDR3 coding DNA: TGTGCCAGCAGCTCAGGACAGGGACCTGAAGCTTTCTTT.

This clone was seen just once. The chain couples TRBV5-1 to TRBJ2-1; TRBD2 is a possible D gene (6 bases). Between the trimmed V and J ends, which lost 0 bases and 6 bases, there was a span of 10 bases. The CDR3 sequence is 14 residues long. The germline V gene encodes CDR1 SGHRS and CDR2 YFSETQ. CDR3 amino acids: CASSLDGGSNEQFF. CDR3 DNA: TGCGCCAGCAGCTTGGATGGGGGGTCCAATGAGCAGTTCTTC. Full variable domain (rest looked up from reference TRBV5-1 and TRBJ2-1): KAGVTQTPRYLIKTRGQQVTLSCSPISGHRSVSWYQQTPGQGLQFLFEYFSETQRNKGNFPGRFSGRQFSNSRSEMNVSTLELGDSALYLCASSLDGGSNEQFFGPGTRLTVL.

The chain carries TRBV7-9 and TRBJ1-2; TRBD1 matches 9 bases. V lost 1 base, J lost 0 bases, and 3 bases stayed unmatched. The germline V gene encodes CDR1 SEHNR and CDR2 FQNEAQ (reference sequence). The CDR3 sequence is 16 residues long. DNA for the CDR3: TGTGCCAGCAGCTTAGGGGACAGGGCGTCTAACTATGGCTACACCTTC. As protein: CASSLGDRASNYGYTF. Full variable domain (rest looked up from reference TRBV7-9 and TRBJ1-2): DTGVSQNPRHKITKRGQNVTFRCDPISEHNRLYWYRQTLGQGPEFLTYFQNEAQLEKSRLLSDRFSAERPKGSFSTLEIQRTEQGDSAMYLCASSLGDRASNYGYTFGSGTRLTVV.

This rearrangement joins TRBV30 to TRBJ1-1, with 8 bases that match TRBD1. Germline V gene data show CDR1 as GTSNPN and CDR2 as SVGIG (reference sequence). V lost 3 bases and J lost 0; bases outside the gene matches: 3. CDR3 length: 14 residues. CDR3 in DNA: TGTGCCTGGAGGTGGGACAGGATGAACACTGAAGCTTTCTTT. Protein sequence: CAWRWDRMNTEAFF.

The chain has TRBV4-2 and TRBJ2-7; D uncertain. The CDR3 loop spans 14 amino acids. Germline V gives CDR1 LGHNA, CDR2 YNFKEQ. Trimming removed 2 bases from V and 7 bases from J, with 15 bases in between. CDR3 amino acids: CASSQTPLPTEQYF. DNA of the CDR3: TGTGCCAGCAGCCAAACCCCCCTCCCCACAGAGCAGTACTTC.

This chain connects TRBV19 to TRBJ1-5; a weak D match, TRBD1 (5 bases). Per the germline V gene, CDR1 is LNHDA and CDR2 is SQIVND (reference sequence). The CDR3 has 14 residues. V was trimmed by 5 bases and J by 0 bases, leaving 8 bases between them. The CDR3 DNA follows: TGTGCCAGTAGTTTCAGGGTTAGCAATCAGCCCCAGCATTTT. The encoded protein is CASSFRVSNQPQHF.

The CDR3 is CASSLYAAYEQYF. The CDR3, as DNA: TGTGCCAGCAGCTTGTACGCAGCCTACGAGCAGTACTTC. This chain connects TRBV5-4 to TRBJ2-7, with D unresolved. Germline V gene lookup returns CDR1 SGHNT and CDR2 YYREEE (reference sequence). The V and J ends lost 1 base and 2 bases respectively, with 7 bases between them. This CDR3 has 13 amino acids.